Shown below are 10 T cell receptor beta chains from a single sample sequenced in a study of T cells after yellow fever vaccination. TCRdb re-analysed the 5' RACE reads in MiXCR, keeping a single row per CDR3 protein. The table has just under 600,000 distinct CDR3 sequences, about 14% seen once. This material consisted of PBMCs, taken on the day of the yellow fever booster vaccination. These receptors all come from a man in his thirties or forties who received the YFV17D yellow fever vaccine.

This sequence joins TRBV2 and TRBJ2-3; D unresolved. Germline CDR1 reads SNHLY; CDR2 reads FYNNEI. Trimming left V 7 bases short and J 0 bases short, with 5 bases between. The CDR3 loop spans 12 amino acids. The CDR3 sequence: CASTVSTDTQYF. The CDR3 DNA reads TGTGCCAGCACGGTTAGCACAGATACGCAGTATTTT. The complete variable domain, with remaining parts taken from reference TRBV2 and TRBJ2-3, reads EPEVTQTPSHQVTQMGQEVILRCVPISNHLYFYWYRQILGQKVEFLVSFYNNEISEKSEIFDDQFSVERPDGSNFTLKIRSTKLEDSAMYFCASTVSTDTQYFGPGTRLTVL.

V and J are TRBV20-1 and TRBJ2-7; tentative D call: TRBD1 (6 bases). The CDR3 has 17 residues. V lost 3 bases and J lost 0, with 21 bases in between. Germline V lookup: CDR1 DFQATT, CDR2 SNEGSKA (reference sequence). This CDR3 is CSASAGGGRRSSYEQYF. CDR3 sequence (DNA): TGCAGTGCTAGCGCTGGGGGCGGTCGTAGGAGCTCCTACGAGCAGTACTTC.

The chain recombines TRBV4-3 with TRBJ1-6, with D possibly TRBD1 on 5 matching bases. CDR3 size: 14 residues. The ends were cut back, 4 bases at V and 6 bases at J, with 10 bases in the middle. Per the germline V gene, CDR1 is LGHNA and CDR2 is YSLEER. CDR3 sequence reads: CASSLQTANSPLHF. CDR3 DNA: TGCGCCAGCAGCCTCCAGACAGCTAATTCACCCCTCCACTTT.

This sequence joins TRBV2 and TRBJ1-4; the D gene is possibly TRBD1 (5 bases). V lost 3 bases, J lost 3 bases, and 20 bases lay in between. Looked up from germline, CDR1 is SNHLY and CDR2 is FYNNEI. This CDR3 is built from 18 residues. CDR3 protein: CASSDPWGLDNANEKLFF. The DNA of the CDR3 is TGTGCCAGCAGTGACCCATGGGGGTTAGACAACGCTAATGAAAAACTGTTTTTT.

This clonotype was observed a handful of times. V gene TRBV28 combines with J gene TRBJ1-5; D not certain. Germline assignment: CDR1 MDHEN and CDR2 SYDVKM. The CDR3 runs 14 residues. The V end lost 3 bases, the J end lost 3 bases, and 9 bases lay between the germline ends. CDR3 residues: CASSFQSSNQPQHF. CDR3 nucleotide sequence: TGTGCCAGCAGTTTCCAGTCCTCCAATCAGCCCCAGCATTTT.

This clonotype was counted a few times. The rearrangement joins TRBV7-9 to TRBJ2-7; D is tentatively TRBD1 or TRBD2 (5 bases each). V was trimmed by 4 bases and J by 2 bases, leaving 15 bases between them. Germline V CDR1 and CDR2: SEHNR, FQNEAQ (reference sequence). CDR3 length equals 15 residues. CDR3 in DNA: TGTGCCAGCAGCTCCTCCGGGACGACTCCCTACGAGCAGTACTTC. The encoded protein is CASSSSGTTPYEQYF.

The CDR3 protein is CASRWTSGRAGEQFF. The CDR3 nucleotides read TGTGCCAGCAGGTGGACTAGCGGGAGGGCCGGTGAGCAGTTCTTC. V gene TRBV5-8 combines with J gene TRBJ2-1; 15 nucleotides align to TRBD2. Germline assignment: CDR1 SGHTS and CDR2 YDEGEE. V shed 5 bases, J shed 9 bases, and the junction held 6 bases outside the gene matches. The CDR3 is 15 residues long.

In this sample, this clonotype turned up many times. The chain carries TRBV29-1 and TRBJ2-2; unclear D gene. Trimming shortened V by 6 bases and J by 7 bases, and 12 bases separated the two germline ends. Per germline, CDR1 SQVTM and CDR2 ANQGSEA. The CDR3 is 12 amino acids. Here the CDR3 DNA reads TGCAGCGTGACGGACGTGGTCGGGGAGCTGTTTTTT. It specifies CSVTDVVGELFF.

This clonotype was counted between two and nine times. V is TRBV12-3 or TRBV12-4 and J is TRBJ2-7; D call uncertain. This CDR3 is built from 14 residues. Trimming stripped 3 bases from V and 6 bases from J, with 15 bases between. In DNA, the CDR3 is TGTGCCAGCAGTTTGAGGAACAAGGTGATCGAGCAGTACTTC. As protein: CASSLRNKVIEQYF.

J is TRBJ2-6 and V is TRBV5-1, with D unclear. CDR3 length: 12 residues. The ends were cut back, 6 bases at V and 4 bases at J, with 5 bases in the middle. Germline V gives CDR1 SGHRS, CDR2 YFSETQ. CDR3 nucleotides: TGCGCCAGCAAATCGGGGGCCAACGTCCTGACTTTC. It encodes CASKSGANVLTF. Combining the CDR3 with reference TRBV5-1 and TRBJ2-6 gives the whole variable domain KAGVTQTPRYLIKTRGQQVTLSCSPISGHRSVSWYQQTPGQGLQFLFEYFSETQRNKGNFPGRFSGRQFSNSRSEMNVSTLELGDSALYLCASKSGANVLTFGAGSRLTVL.